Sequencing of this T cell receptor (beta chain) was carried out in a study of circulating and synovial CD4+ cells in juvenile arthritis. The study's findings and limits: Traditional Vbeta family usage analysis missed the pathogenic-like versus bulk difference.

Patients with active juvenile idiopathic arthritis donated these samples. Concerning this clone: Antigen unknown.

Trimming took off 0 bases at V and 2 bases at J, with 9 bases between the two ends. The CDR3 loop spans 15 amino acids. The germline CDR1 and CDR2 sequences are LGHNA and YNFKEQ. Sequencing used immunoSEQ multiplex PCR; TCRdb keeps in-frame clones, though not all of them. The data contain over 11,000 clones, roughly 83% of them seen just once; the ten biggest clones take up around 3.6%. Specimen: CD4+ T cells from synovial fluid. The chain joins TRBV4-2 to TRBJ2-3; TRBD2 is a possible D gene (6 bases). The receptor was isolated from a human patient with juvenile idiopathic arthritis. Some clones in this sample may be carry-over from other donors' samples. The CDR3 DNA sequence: TGTGCCAGCAGCCAAGAGGAGGGATACACAGATACGCAGTATTTT. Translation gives CASSQEEGYTDTQYF.